Listed below are T cell receptor beta chains from one sample, sequenced in a study of blood T cell repertoires in COVID-19. The table came from immunoSEQ multiplex PCR; TCRdb's copy has only in-frame clones and leaves some out. This sample has some 150,000 clones, with over 80% found just once. The specimen was PBMCs or T cells enriched from blood (not recorded which). The receptors here all came from a woman aged 50 to 60 who had been exposed to COVID-19. Both conserved end residues are part of each CDR3. The D gene is left open where the match is weak. A row's size may be missing; if present it is once, few, many or a size class.

>TRBV29-1|few|-|TRBJ1-2
TGCAGCGTGGATCGAGGGTATGGCTACACCTTC
CSVDRGYGYTF
>TRBV27|-|-|TRBJ2-5
TGTGCCAGCAGTCTCCTCGGGGGGCTCCAAGAGACCCAGTACTTC
CASSLLGGLQETQYF
>TRBV2|many|-|TRBJ2-2
TGTGCCAGCAGCACCAAAAGACCGGGTTACGGGGAGACCGGGGAGCTGTTTTTT
CASSTKRPGYGETGELFF
>TRBV29-1|once|TRBD1|TRBJ2-5
TGCAGCGGTGGACAGGGGCGGGGCGAGACCCAGTACTTC
CSGGQGRGETQYF
>TRBV4-3|-|-|TRBJ2-1
TGCGCCAGCAGCCAAGCCTGGGCCCCCTACAATGAGCAGTTCTTC
CASSQAWAPYNEQFF
>TRBV3-1/TRBV3-2|-|TRBD1|TRBJ1-3
TGTGCCAGCAGCCGCCCGGGACAGGGTTCTGGAAACACCATATATTTT
CASSRPGQGSGNTIYF
>TRBV7-9|-|-|TRBJ2-1
TGTGCCAGCAGGTTAAGGACGGGGTTGGATGAGCAGTTCTTC
CASRLRTGLDEQFF
>TRBV5-1|-|-|TRBJ2-1
TGCGCCAGCAGCTTGGGAGGAGGGGTCAATGAGCAGTTCTTC
CASSLGGGVNEQFF
>TRBV6-4|-|TRBD2|TRBJ2-3
TGTGCCAGCAGTGACGGAGGACTAGGAGGCACAGATACGCAGTATTTT
CASSDGGLGGTDTQYF
>TRBV11-2|-|TRBD1|TRBJ1-2
TGTGCCAGCAGCTTAAAAGGGGGCAGTGGCTACACCTTC
CASSLKGGSGYTF
>TRBV27|-|-|TRBJ2-5
TGTGCCAGCCGAGCCAATCTCCAAGAGACCCAGTACTTC
CASRANLQETQYF
>TRBV6-5|-|TRBD2|TRBJ2-5
TGTGCCAGCAGTTTTTCGGGTAGCGGGGGAGAGACCCAGTACTTC
CASSFSGSGGETQYF
>TRBV3-1/TRBV3-2|-|-|TRBJ1-2
TGTGCCAGCAGCCTACTCCTGGGGGGGGACTATGGCTACACCTTC
CASSLLLGGDYGYTF
>TRBV9|-|-|TRBJ2-4
TGTGCCAGCAGCTTAACCGGGACACAAAACATTCAGTACTTC
CASSLTGTQNIQYF
>TRBV11-2|once|-|TRBJ2-1
TGTGCCAGCAGCTTAGGGTCGTCGGGGGGCGCCTACAATGAGCAGTTCTTC
CASSLGSSGGAYNEQFF
>TRBV5-1|-|TRBD1|TRBJ2-4
TGCGCCAGCAGCTTGGGGACAGGAGAAACCAAAAACATTCAGTACTTC
CASSLGTGETKNIQYF
>TRBV5-1|once|-|TRBJ2-3
TGCGCCAGCAGCTTGGCAGCGGCTAGCACAGATACGCAGTATTTT
CASSLAAASTDTQYF
>TRBV7-2|-|TRBD1|TRBJ1-6
TGTGCCAGCAGCTTAGTACAGGGGGTTAATTCACCCCTCCACTTT
CASSLVQGVNSPLHF
>TRBV27|-|-|TRBJ1-2
TGTGCCAGCAGTCCTACCCGACTTAACTATGGCTACACCTTC
CASSPTRLNYGYTF
>TRBV19|few|-|TRBJ1-2
TGTGCCAGTACCCCCACCAGGGCAGCGATCTATGGCTACACCTTC
CASTPTRAAIYGYTF
>TRBV9|-|TRBD1|TRBJ1-5
TGTGCCAGCAGCGAGGACAGGCGCAATCAGCCCCAGCATTTT
CASSEDRRNQPQHF
>TRBV5-5|-|TRBD2|TRBJ2-2
TGTGCCAGCAGCTTACGGCGGGAGATTGTCGGGGAGCTGTTTTTT
CASSLRREIVGELFF
>TRBV7-2|-|-|TRBJ1-2
TGTGCCGAGGGGACGGGGGTTAACTATGGCTACACCTTC
CAEGTGVNYGYTF
>TRBV2|-|-|TRBJ1-1
TGTGCCAGCAGTGAAAACAGGAACACTGAAGCTTTCTTT
CASSENRNTEAFF
>TRBV6-2/TRBV6-3|-|-|TRBJ2-1
TGTGCCAGCAGCCCGCGTATTTCTTTGTCCTACAATGAGCAGTTCTTC
CASSPRISLSYNEQFF
>TRBV19|-|-|TRBJ2-6
TGTGCCAGTACGTTGATCCCGGGTCGCTCTGGGGCCAACGTCCTGACTTTC
CASTLIPGRSGANVLTF
>TRBV12-3/TRBV12-4|-|-|TRBJ1-3
TGTGCCAGCAGCCAAACAGAAAACACCATATATTTT
CASSQTENTIYF
>TRBV6-5|-|-|TRBJ2-7
TGTGCCAGCAGTTACTCGCGGATCCCTAAGTCCTACGAGCAGTACTTC
CASSYSRIPKSYEQYF
>TRBV4-3|-|TRBD1|TRBJ1-1
TGCGCCAGCAGCCAACGGGGACAGGAGTTGGTTCGACGTATTACTGAAGCTTTCTTT
CASSQRGQELVRRITEAFF
>TRBV12-3/TRBV12-4|-|-|TRBJ2-1
TGTGCCAGCAGTTTAGCGCGGGGTGTTGAGCAGTTCTTC
CASSLARGVEQFF
>TRBV5-6|-|-|TRBJ1-1
TGTGCCAGCAGCTTACCCCGGACAGTGAACACTGAAGCTTTCTTT
CASSLPRTVNTEAFF
>TRBV7-9|-|TRBD1|TRBJ1-4
TGTGCCAGCAGCTTACTCCGACAGGGTGGTAATGAAAAACTGTTTTTT
CASSLLRQGGNEKLFF
>TRBV6-5|once|TRBD1|TRBJ1-3
TGTGCCAGCAGTCGACAGGGTCGATCTGGAAACACCATATATTTT
CASSRQGRSGNTIYF
>TRBV5-6|-|TRBD1|TRBJ1-2
TGTGCCAGCAGCTTGGCCACAGGGGCTGGCTATGGCTACACCTTC
CASSLATGAGYGYTF
>TRBV5-8|-|-|TRBJ2-3
TGTGCCAGCAACCGCGTCCCGTTGGATACGCAGTATTTT
CASNRVPLDTQYF
>TRBV4-1|-|-|TRBJ2-7
TGCGCCAGCAGCCAAGATCCCCCAGGGCGGCAGTACTTC
CASSQDPPGRQYF
>TRBV19|once|-|TRBJ2-5
TGTGCCAGTAGCCTGTTCGGGGGAGAGACCCAGTACTTC
CASSLFGGETQYF
>TRBV6-1|once|TRBD1|TRBJ1-5
TGTGCCAGCAGTGACGCCCAGGGGGCTAGGCAGCCCCAGCATTTT
CASSDAQGARQPQHF
>TRBV4-1|-|TRBD1|TRBJ2-7
TGCGCCAGCAGCCAAGAAGAAGGGGGCCGATACGAGCAGTACTTC
CASSQEEGGRYEQYF
>TRBV29-1|-|TRBD2|TRBJ2-1
TGCAGCGTTGTACGGCTAGCGGGAGGTAGCTCCTACAATGAGCAGTTCTTC
CSVVRLAGGSSYNEQFF
>TRBV7-9|-|-|TRBJ1-1
TGTGCCAGCACCGTAGGAGAGTTAACTGAAGCTTTCTTT
CASTVGELTEAFF
>TRBV3-1/TRBV3-2|-|-|TRBJ1-4
TGTGCCAGCAGTCATGCGGCAGGGGCGCCGGTGAGTTGGGAAAAACTGTTTTTT
CASSHAAGAPVSWEKLFF
>TRBV10-3|once|TRBD1|TRBJ1-2
TGTGCCATCAGTGAGACAGGGGGCCGTGGCTACACCTTC
CAISETGGRGYTF
>TRBV7-9|-|TRBD1|TRBJ1-4
TGTGCCAGCAGCTCTGAAAAGGGACAGGGTGGCCACCAACTGTTTTTT
CASSSEKGQGGHQLFF
>TRBV12-3/TRBV12-4|-|-|TRBJ1-2
TGTGCCAGCAGTTTAGACAGCCCCTATGGCTACACCTTC
CASSLDSPYGYTF
>TRBV6-5|-|-|TRBJ2-1
TGTGCCAGCAGTTACAGCGGTCGTAACAATGAGCAGTTCTTC
CASSYSGRNNEQFF
>TRBV7-6|-|-|TRBJ2-5
TGTGCCAGCAGCTACACAGGGTACCAAGAGACCCAGTACTTC
CASSYTGYQETQYF
>TRBV2|-|-|TRBJ2-7
TGTGCCAGCAATTACAGGGAGAACGAGCAGTACTTC
CASNYRENEQYF
>TRBV5-1|-|-|TRBJ2-1
TGCGCCAGCAGCTTGGTGGTGACTATTTTGAATGAGCAGTTCTTC
CASSLVVTILNEQFF
>TRBV2|-|TRBD1|TRBJ2-7
TGTGCCAGTGTGCCGGACAGGGTCTACGAGCAGTACTTC
CASVPDRVYEQYF
>TRBV6-2/TRBV6-3|-|-|TRBJ2-1
TGTGCCAGCAGTGAGCACAATGAGCAGTTCTTC
CASSEHNEQFF
>TRBV5-1|-|TRBD2|TRBJ2-1
TGCGCCAGCAGCTTCGGCGGGGGTAGCTCCTACAATGAGCAGTTCTTC
CASSFGGGSSYNEQFF
>TRBV19|once|-|TRBJ2-7
TGTGCCACAAGCCCAGCGGTGAGCTCCTACGAGCAGTACTTC
CATSPAVSSYEQYF
>TRBV15|-|-|TRBJ1-3
TGTGCCACCAGCAGAGATCCCAACTCTGGAAACACCATATATTTT
CATSRDPNSGNTIYF